This T cell receptor beta chain was profiled in a study of neoadjuvant anti-PD-1 for oral cavity cancer. Study information: Nivolumab at 3 mg/kg was mostly given biweekly, three to four doses, pre-surgery. Patients without progression got a fourth dose around day 43.

Time point defined: after neoadjuvant nivolumab, at surgical resection. PBMCs were not maintained or expanded in culture before analysis. J was trimmed by 6 bases and V by 7 bases; bases with no gene match: 11. The CDR3 is 14 amino acids. Germline assignment: CDR1 SNHLY and CDR2 FYNNEI. Six replicates per PBMC sample, mostly from roughly 500 ng of genomic DNA. Data came from immunoSEQ multiplex PCR; TCRdb stores just in-frame clones and leaves some out. The repertoire holds about 68,000 clones, with 70% to 90% as singletons. This chain links TRBV2 with TRBJ1-2; 7 bases line up with TRBD1. Sequenced material: PBMCs, taken after nivolumab (anti-PD-1) treatment. The receptor was derived from a person between 40 and 85 years old with oral cavity squamous cell carcinoma. This CDR3 is CASTKKTGKDGYTF. The CDR3 region has the DNA TGTGCCAGCACCAAAAAGACAGGGAAAGATGGCTACACCTTC.